These 6 T cell receptor beta chains came from one sample sequenced in a study of control samples from healthy donors and cancer patients. TCRdb keeps only in-frame clones here, not all; method: immunoSEQ multiplex PCR. The sample has approximately 180,000 clones, about 91% seen once. Source material: blood. Receptors were obtained from a middle-aged woman in good health.

This chain uses TRBV7-2 with TRBJ1-1, with 8 bases fitting TRBD1. Germline loops: CDR1 SGHTA, CDR2 FQGNSA. V lost 1 base, J lost 5 bases, and 12 bases stayed unmatched. The CDR3 has 17 residues. CDR3 residues: CASSLVPLGGQATEAFF. CDR3 bases: TGTGCCAGCAGCTTAGTCCCATTAGGGGGACAGGCGACTGAAGCTTTCTTT.

V gene TRBV5-5 combines with J gene TRBJ1-5; D remains ambiguous. Trimming took off 0 bases at V and 0 bases at J, with 10 bases between the two ends. This CDR3 has 16 residues. The germline gives CDR1 SGHKS, CDR2 YYEKEE (reference sequence). The CDR3 nucleotides read TGTGCCAGCAGCTTGGGGCCGCTGTATAGCAATCAGCCCCAGCATTTT. It specifies CASSLGPLYSNQPQHF.

The sample holds one count of this clone. The V call is TRBV19, the J call TRBJ2-1, with D perhaps assigned TRBD1 or TRBD2 (5 bases each). V was clipped by 3 bases and J by 8 bases, with 14 bases between them. The CDR3 has 14 amino acids. Germline V gene sequence: CDR1 LNHDA, CDR2 SQIVND (reference sequence). The CDR3 reads CASSIQSEGHEQFF. CDR3 DNA: TGTGCCAGTAGTATCCAATCCGAGGGGCATGAGCAGTTCTTC.

The chain links TRBV11-3 to TRBJ2-5, with D tentatively TRBD2 (5 bases). The CDR3 spans 18 residues. Trimming removed 1 base at V and 4 bases at J, with 22 bases between. Per the germline V gene, CDR1 is SGHNT and CDR2 is YENEEA. CDR3 sequence (DNA): TGTGCCAGCAGCTTAGGGTCGTCGTGGACCACCGGGGTAGAGACCCAGTACTTC. Its protein is CASSLGSSWTTGVETQYF.

The CDR3 here is CASSYSSLQHF. The CDR3 DNA sequence: TGTGCCAGCAGTTACTCTTCGCTCCAGCATTTT. The chain is built from TRBV12-3 or TRBV12-4 and TRBJ1-5; D gene uncertain. The CDR3 is made up of 11 amino acids. V lost 4 bases and J 12 bases, leaving 10 bases between the germline ends.

The chain links TRBV24-1 to TRBJ2-3; D gene ambiguous. Germline assignment: CDR1 KGHDR and CDR2 SFDVKD. Trimming left V 3 bases short and J 0 bases short, with 12 bases between. The CDR3 length is 16 residues. The CDR3 sequence: CATSDHSAESTDTQYF. The CDR3 DNA is TGTGCCACCAGTGATCACAGCGCAGAGAGCACAGATACGCAGTATTTT.